In this sample, the clone carrying this TCR beta chain turned up a few times. The target antigen is unknown. The sample belongs to a study of T cell repertoires in cytomegalovirus infection. Study-wide context: Selected CMV epitopes included recently identified HLA-C-restricted ones as well as well-studied HLA-B-restricted ones.

Germline CDR1 and CDR2: LNHDA and SQIVND (reference sequence). V was clipped by 5 bases and J by 5 bases; unmatched bases: 5. This CDR3 has 14 amino acids. Using its own MiXCR run on the reads, TCRdb lists one record per CDR3 protein. The sample lists hundreds of thousands of distinct CDR3 sequences, around 31% occurring once. General study points: The ex vivo response was dominated by HLA-C-restricted CMV-specific TCR beta clonotypes. Pooled public TCR beta family frequency picked out CMV carriers with the relevant HLA.

The starting material was cultured PBMCs, obtained from culture after CMV antigen stimulation. The chain uses TRBV19 and TRBJ2-1, with 8 bases that match TRBD2. This clonotype was sampled from a human donor in good health (CMV status not recorded). Some clones in this sample may be carry-over from other donors' samples. Written as DNA, the CDR3 is TGTGCCAGTAGTCATACGGGAGGGCACAATGAGCAGTTCTTC. The encoded protein is CASSHTGGHNEQFF.